The present T cell receptor beta chain was sequenced within a study of T-cell reconstitution after alpha-beta-depleted transplantation in children. Notes on this clonotype: Its specificity is not known.

Trimming pared 0 bases from V and 1 base from J, leaving 12 bases between. The CDR3 spans 16 residues. The germline V gene has CDR1 SEHNR and CDR2 FQNEAQ (reference sequence). Study results and limitations: Among T cells one year after transplant, newly produced cells accounted for most counts and diversity.

As it was prepared, the TCRbeta library received unique molecular identifiers. TCRdb fed the PCR reads into MiXCR, producing one record per CDR3 protein. Here the sample spans about 980,000 distinct CDR3 sequences, roughly 29% being singletons. The sequencing here drew on PBMCs, mostly from graft donor cells, taken 360 days after TCRalphabeta/CD19-depleted stem cell transplant. The chain combines TRBV7-9 with TRBJ2-5; a weak D match, TRBD1 (6 bases). The receptor's source is a boy younger than two who had a stem cell transplant for SCID, so the T cells may come from the graft donor. The CDR3 sequence is CASSLALRQVQETQYF. In DNA form, the CDR3 reads TGTGCCAGCAGCTTAGCCTTACGACAGGTCCAAGAGACCCAGTACTTC.